The T cell receptor (beta chain) under discussion was sequenced for a study of T cell repertoires in aging, cancer and after chemotherapy. Study summary: The whole study produced a dataset of several million TCR reads.

Amplification of TCR beta used genomic DNA extracted from peripheral blood. A mixed TRB-A/B primer pool amplified rearranged TRB by multiplex touch-down PCR. Via MiXCR, TCRdb re-called the multiplex PCR reads, giving one row per CDR3 protein. The sample contains thousands of distinct CDR3 sequences, 59% of which appear only once. The study, taken as a whole, reports: In each cancer cohort, median generation probability increased across chemotherapy, suggesting thymic output rebounded.

In this sample, this clonotype turned up a few times. Its antigen is currently unknown. The specimen was blood. This sequence was found in a human donor with a blood cancer.

CDR3 amino acids: CASRRTPNLETQYF. Written as DNA, the CDR3 is TGTGCCAGCCGTCGGACTCCCAACCTAGAGACCCAGTACTTC. The V and J genes are TRBV6-6 and TRBJ2-5; the D gene is possibly TRBD2 (5 bases). The CDR3 runs 14 residues. Trimming removed 8 bases at V and 4 bases at J, with 17 bases between. The germline V gene encodes CDR1 MNHNY and CDR2 SVGAGI (reference sequence).